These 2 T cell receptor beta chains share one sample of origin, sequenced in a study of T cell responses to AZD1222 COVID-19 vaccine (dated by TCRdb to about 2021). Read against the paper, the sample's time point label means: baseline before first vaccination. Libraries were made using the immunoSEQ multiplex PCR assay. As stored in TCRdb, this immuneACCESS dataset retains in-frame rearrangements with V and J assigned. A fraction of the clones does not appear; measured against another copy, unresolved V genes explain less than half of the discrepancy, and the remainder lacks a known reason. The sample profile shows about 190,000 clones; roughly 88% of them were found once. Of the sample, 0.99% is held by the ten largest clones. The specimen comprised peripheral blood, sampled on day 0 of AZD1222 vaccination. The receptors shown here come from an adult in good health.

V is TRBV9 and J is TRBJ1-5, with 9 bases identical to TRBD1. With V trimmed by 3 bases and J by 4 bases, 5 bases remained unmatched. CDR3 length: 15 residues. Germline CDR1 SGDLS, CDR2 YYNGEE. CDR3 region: CASSEGTGRNQPQHF. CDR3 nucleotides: TGTGCCAGCAGCGAAGGGACAGGGAGAAATCAGCCCCAGCATTTT.

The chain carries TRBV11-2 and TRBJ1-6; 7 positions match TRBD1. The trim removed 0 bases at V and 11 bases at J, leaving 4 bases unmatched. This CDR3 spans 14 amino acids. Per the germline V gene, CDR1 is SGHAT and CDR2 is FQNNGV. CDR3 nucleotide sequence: TGTGCCAGCAGCTTAGAAGGGGGCAAGACACCCCTCCACTTT. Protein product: CASSLEGGKTPLHF.